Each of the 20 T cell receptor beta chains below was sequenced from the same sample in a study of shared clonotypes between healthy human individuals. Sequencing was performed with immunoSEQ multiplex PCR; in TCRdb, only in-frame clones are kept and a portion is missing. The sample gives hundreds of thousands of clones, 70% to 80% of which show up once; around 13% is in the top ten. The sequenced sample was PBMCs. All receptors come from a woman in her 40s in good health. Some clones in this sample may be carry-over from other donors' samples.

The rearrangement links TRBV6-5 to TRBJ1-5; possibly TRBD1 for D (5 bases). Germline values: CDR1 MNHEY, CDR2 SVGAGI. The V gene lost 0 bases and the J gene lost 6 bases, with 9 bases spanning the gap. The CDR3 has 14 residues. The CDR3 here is CASSYSLGAQPQHF. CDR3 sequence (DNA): TGTGCCAGCAGTTACTCGTTAGGGGCTCAGCCCCAGCATTTT.

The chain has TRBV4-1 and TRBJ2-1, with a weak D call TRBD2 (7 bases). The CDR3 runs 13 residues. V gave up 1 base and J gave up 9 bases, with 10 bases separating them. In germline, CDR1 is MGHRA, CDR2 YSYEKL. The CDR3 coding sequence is TGCGCCAGCAGCCAAGTGCGGGGGCCTGAGCAGTTCTTC. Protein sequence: CASSQVRGPEQFF.

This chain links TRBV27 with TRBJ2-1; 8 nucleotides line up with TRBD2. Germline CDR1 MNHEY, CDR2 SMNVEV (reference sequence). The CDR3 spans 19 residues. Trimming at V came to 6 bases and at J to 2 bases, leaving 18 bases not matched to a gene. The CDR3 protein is CASSPGGDGAWGAYNEQFF. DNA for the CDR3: TGTGCCAGCAGCCCGGGAGGGGATGGGGCGTGGGGGGCCTACAATGAGCAGTTCTTC.

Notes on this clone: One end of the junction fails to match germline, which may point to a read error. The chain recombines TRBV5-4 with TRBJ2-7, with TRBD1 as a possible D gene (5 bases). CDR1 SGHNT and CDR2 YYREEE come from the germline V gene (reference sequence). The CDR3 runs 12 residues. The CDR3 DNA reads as TGTGTCAGCAGCTACAGGAGCTACGAGCAGTACTTC. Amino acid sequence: CVSSYRSYEQYF.

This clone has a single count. CDR3: CASSSTGEEETQYF. The DNA for the CDR3 is TGTGCCAGCAGCTCAACAGGGGAGGAAGAGACCCAGTACTTC. The rearrangement links TRBV5-4 to TRBJ2-5, with D possibly being TRBD1 (7 bases). Trimming removed 3 bases from V and 3 bases from J, with 12 bases in between. The CDR3 runs to 14 residues. The germline V gene has CDR1 SGHNT and CDR2 YYREEE (reference sequence).

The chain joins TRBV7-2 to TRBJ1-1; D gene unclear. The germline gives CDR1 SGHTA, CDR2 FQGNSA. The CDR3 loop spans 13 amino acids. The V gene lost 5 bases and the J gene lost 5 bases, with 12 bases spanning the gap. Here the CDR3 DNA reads TGTGCCAGCAGCCCCCAACGTACGACTGAAGCTTTCTTT. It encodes CASSPQRTTEAFF.

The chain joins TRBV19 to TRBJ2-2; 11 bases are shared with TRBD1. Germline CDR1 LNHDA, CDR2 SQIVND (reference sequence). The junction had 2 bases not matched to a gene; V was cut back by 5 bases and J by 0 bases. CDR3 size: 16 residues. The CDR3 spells CASSSGQGANTGELFF. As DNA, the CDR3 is TGTGCCAGTAGTTCGGGACAGGGGGCGAACACCGGGGAGCTGTTTTTT.

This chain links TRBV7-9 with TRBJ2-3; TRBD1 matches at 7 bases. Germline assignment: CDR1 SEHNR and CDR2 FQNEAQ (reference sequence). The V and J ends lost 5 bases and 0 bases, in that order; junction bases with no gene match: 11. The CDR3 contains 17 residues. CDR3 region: CASSANLGQSSTDTQYF. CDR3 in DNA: TGTGCCAGCAGCGCTAATCTGGGACAGTCTAGCACAGATACGCAGTATTTT.

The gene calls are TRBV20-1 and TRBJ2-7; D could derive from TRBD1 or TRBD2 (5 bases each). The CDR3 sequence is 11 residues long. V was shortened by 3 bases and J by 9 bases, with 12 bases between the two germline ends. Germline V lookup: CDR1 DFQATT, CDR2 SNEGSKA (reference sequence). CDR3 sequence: CSASGDLGQYF. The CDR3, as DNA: TGCAGTGCTAGTGGGGACCTCGGGCAGTACTTC.

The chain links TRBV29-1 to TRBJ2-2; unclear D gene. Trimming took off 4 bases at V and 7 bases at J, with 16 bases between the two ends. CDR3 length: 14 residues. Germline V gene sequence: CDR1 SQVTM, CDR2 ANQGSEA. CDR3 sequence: CSVARSIAHGELFF. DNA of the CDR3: TGCAGCGTTGCAAGGAGCATTGCGCACGGGGAGCTGTTTTTT.

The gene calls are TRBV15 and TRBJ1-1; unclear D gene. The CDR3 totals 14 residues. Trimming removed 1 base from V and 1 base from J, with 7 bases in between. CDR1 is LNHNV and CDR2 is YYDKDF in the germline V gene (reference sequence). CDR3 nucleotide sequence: TGTGCCACCAGCAGAGGTCCAGAGAACACTGAAGCTTTCTTT. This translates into CATSRGPENTEAFF. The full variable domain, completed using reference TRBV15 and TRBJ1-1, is DAMVIQNPRYQVTQFGKPVTLSCSQTLNHNVMYWYQQKSSQAPKLLFHYYDKDFNNEADTPDNFQSRRPNTSFCFLDIRSPGLGDTAMYLCATSRGPENTEAFFGQGTRLTVV.

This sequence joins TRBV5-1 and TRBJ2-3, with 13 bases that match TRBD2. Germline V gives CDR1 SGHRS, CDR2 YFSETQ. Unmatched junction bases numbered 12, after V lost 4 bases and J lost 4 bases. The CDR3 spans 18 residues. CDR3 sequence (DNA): TGCGCCAGCAGCACGCGGACTAGCGGGAGCTCATTACCAGATACGCAGTATTTT. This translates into CASSTRTSGSSLPDTQYF.

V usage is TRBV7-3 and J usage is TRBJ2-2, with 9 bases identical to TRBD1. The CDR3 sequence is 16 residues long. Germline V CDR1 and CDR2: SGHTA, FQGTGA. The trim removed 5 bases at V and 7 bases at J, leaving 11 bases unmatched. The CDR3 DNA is TGTGCCAGCAGCCACGCGACAGGGGGGACCGACGGGGAGCTGTTTTTT. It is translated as CASSHATGGTDGELFF.

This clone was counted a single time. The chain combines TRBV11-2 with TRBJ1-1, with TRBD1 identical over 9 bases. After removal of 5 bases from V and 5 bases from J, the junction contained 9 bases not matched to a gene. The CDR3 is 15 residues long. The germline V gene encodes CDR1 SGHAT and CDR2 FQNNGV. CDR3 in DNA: TGTGCCAGCAGCCCGGACAGGGGAAGGGGAACTGAAGCTTTCTTT. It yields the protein CASSPDRGRGTEAFF.

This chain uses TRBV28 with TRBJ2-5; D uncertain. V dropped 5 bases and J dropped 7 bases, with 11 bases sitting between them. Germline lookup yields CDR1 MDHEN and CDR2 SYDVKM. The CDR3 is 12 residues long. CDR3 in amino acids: CASSLHPGTQYF. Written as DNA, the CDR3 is TGTGCCAGCAGTCTCCATCCGGGGACCCAGTACTTC. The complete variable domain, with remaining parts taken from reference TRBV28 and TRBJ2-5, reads DVKVTQSSRYLVKRTGEKVFLECVQDMDHENMFWYRQDPGLGLRLIYFSYDVKMKEKGDIPEGYSVSREKKERFSLILESASTNQTSMYLCASSLHPGTQYFGPGTRLLVL.

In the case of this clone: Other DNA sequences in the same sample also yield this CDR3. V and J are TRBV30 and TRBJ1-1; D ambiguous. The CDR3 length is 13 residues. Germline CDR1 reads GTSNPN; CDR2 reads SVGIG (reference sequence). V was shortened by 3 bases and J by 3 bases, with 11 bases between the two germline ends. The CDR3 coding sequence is TGTGCCTGGAGCTCCTATAAAGACACTGAAGCTTTCTTT. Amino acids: CAWSSYKDTEAFF. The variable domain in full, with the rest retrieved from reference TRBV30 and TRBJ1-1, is SQTIHQWPATLVQPVGSPLSLECTVEGTSNPNLYWYRQAAGRGLQLLFYSVGIGQISSEVPQNLSASRPQDRQFILSSKKLLLSDSGFYLCAWSSYKDTEAFFGQGTRLTVV.

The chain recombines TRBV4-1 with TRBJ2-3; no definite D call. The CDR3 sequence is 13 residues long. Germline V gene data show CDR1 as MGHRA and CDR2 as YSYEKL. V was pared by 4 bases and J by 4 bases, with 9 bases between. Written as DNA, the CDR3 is TGCGCCAGCAGCCTGGGCGCAGCAGATACGCAGTATTTT. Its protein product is CASSLGAADTQYF.

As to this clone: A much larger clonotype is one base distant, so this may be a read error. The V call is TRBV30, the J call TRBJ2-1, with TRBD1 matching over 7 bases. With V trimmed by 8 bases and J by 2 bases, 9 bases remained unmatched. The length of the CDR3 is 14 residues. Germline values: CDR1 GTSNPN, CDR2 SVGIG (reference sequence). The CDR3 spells CARNSGQPYNEQFF. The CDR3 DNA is TGTGCCCGGAATTCGGGACAGCCCTACAATGAGCAGTTCTTC.

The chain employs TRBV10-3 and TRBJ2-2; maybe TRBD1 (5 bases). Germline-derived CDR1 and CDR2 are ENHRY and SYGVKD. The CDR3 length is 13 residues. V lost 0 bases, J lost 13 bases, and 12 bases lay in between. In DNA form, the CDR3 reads TGTGCCATCAGTGAGTCGCGGCAGGGTGGGCTGTTTTTT. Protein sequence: CAISESRQGGLFF.

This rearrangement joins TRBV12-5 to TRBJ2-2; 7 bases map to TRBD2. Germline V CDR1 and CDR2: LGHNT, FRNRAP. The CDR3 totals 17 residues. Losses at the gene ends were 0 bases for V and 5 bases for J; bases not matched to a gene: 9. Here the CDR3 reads CASGLVPGGEGTGELFF. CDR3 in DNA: TGTGCTAGTGGTTTGGTACCGGGGGGTGAGGGGACCGGGGAGCTGTTTTTT.